In its sample, the clone carrying this T cell receptor beta chain was seen a few times. Its antigen is unknown. The data stem from a study of T cells in localized non-small cell lung cancer. General study findings and limits: Sequence data derive from only one tumor region, so heterogeneity remains possible. Among the top 100 tumor clones, a median approximately 60 appeared in adjacent lung. The greatest T cell clonality was found in uninvolved adjacent lung (higher than in tumor).

Assay used: immunoSEQ multiplex PCR; TCRdb lists only in-frame clones, some missing. In the table there are some 2,700 clones, roughly 30% of which are singletons. CDR1 MNHGY and CDR2 SAAAGT come from the germline V gene. The CDR3 is 15 residues long. V dropped 5 bases and J dropped 8 bases, with 18 bases sitting between them. The sample was normal lung tissue next to the tumor, taken before any cancer treatment. The rearrangement joins TRBV6-8 to TRBJ1-4; D possibly corresponds to TRBD1 (5 bases). This clonotype was obtained from a female donor of 60 years or more with stage I squamous cell lung carcinoma. In DNA, the CDR3 is TGTGCCAGCAGTGACCCCGAGGGGCAGAAGGAAAAACTGTTTTTT. It specifies CASSDPEGQKEKLFF.